The clone carrying this TCR beta chain is medium-sized within its sample. Its antigen is undetermined. These data originate in a study of circulating CD8 cells and anti-PD-1 response in melanoma. About the research overall: Treatment was intravenous nivolumab at 3 mg/kg every 2 weeks. About 55% of the 13 melanoma patients received first-line anti-PD-1 therapy.

Study-level findings and limits: Replicates were generally not done for experiments. DNEG was most diverse; TIGIT repertoires were least diverse.

The length of the CDR3 is 18 residues. CDR1 and CDR2 from the germline V gene are SGHDN and FVKESK. V lost 5 bases to trimming and J lost 0 bases, with 22 bases between them. TCR libraries were prepared from around 14 ng of total RNA with the QIAseq Immune Repertoire TCR panel. TCRdb re-derived calls from the reads in MiXCR, one entry per CDR3 protein. The sample includes roughly 680 distinct CDR3 sequences, 7% of them seen just once. Live CD3+CD8+TCRalphabeta+ cells were sorted into four subsets by PD-1 and/or TIGIT. This clonotype was sampled from a human donor with melanoma. The chain recombines TRBV14 with TRBJ1-1; maybe TRBD1 (6 bases). The source material was CD8+ T cells from PBMCs, sampled at baseline or after one month of anti-PD-1 therapy (not recorded which). CDR3: CASSSHKGGEEMNTEAFF. DNA for the CDR3: TGTGCCAGCAGCTCCCATAAAGGGGGTGAAGAGATGAACACTGAAGCTTTCTTT.